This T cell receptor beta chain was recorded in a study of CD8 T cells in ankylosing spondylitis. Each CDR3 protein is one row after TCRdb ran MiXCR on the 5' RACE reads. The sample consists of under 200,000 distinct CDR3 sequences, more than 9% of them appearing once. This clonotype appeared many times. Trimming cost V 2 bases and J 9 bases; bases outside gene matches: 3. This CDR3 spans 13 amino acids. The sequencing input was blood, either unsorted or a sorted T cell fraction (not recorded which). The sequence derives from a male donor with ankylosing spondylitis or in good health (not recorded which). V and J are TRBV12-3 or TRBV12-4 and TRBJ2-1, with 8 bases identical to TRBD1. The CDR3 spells CASSLSQGAEQFF. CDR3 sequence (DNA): TGTGCCAGCAGTTTAAGTCAGGGGGCTGAGCAGTTCTTC.